One and the same sample provided the 8 T cell receptor beta chains below, sequenced in a study of T cells after yellow fever vaccination. TCRdb ran MiXCR on the 5' RACE reads and lists one entry per CDR3 protein. The top ten clones hold 20% to 25% of a sample with over 250,000 distinct CDR3 sequences, approximately 4% of them seen once. The sequenced sample was PBMCs, obtained 5 days after the yellow fever booster vaccination. The receptors shown here come from a man aged 18-30 years who received the YFV17D yellow fever vaccine.

This clonotype was observed a handful of times. The genes are TRBV7-8 and TRBJ2-2; possibly TRBD2 for D (5 bases). Trimming cost V 6 bases and J 5 bases, with 13 bases left between them. The CDR3 totals 14 residues. CDR1 SGHVS and CDR2 FQNEAQ come from the germline V gene. The CDR3 DNA reads TGTGCCAGCAGACTTTACCGGGGAACCGGGGAGCTGTTTTTT. It encodes CASRLYRGTGELFF.

This clonotype was seen a few times. The J gene is TRBJ1-4, the V gene TRBV20-1, with D unclear. The germline V gene has CDR1 DFQATT and CDR2 SNEGSKA (reference sequence). The CDR3 has 13 amino acids. V was trimmed by 6 bases and J by 8 bases, leaving 16 bases between them. Here the CDR3 DNA reads TGCAGTGCACAAACCGACGGCCCGGAAAAACTGTTTTTT. Its translation: CSAQTDGPEKLFF.

J is TRBJ2-6 and V is TRBV29-1, with TRBD1 matching 9 bases. This CDR3 comprises 16 residues. CDR1 and CDR2 from the germline V gene are SQVTM and ANQGSEA. Trimming took 7 bases from V and 3 from J; bases not matched to a gene: 10. The CDR3 coding sequence is TGCAGCGCGGGGACAGGGAGGAAGGGTGGGGCCAACGTCCTGACTTTC. Amino acid sequence: CSAGTGRKGGANVLTF. The variable domain in full, with the rest retrieved from reference TRBV29-1 and TRBJ2-6, is SAVISQKPSRDICQRGTSLTIQCQVDSQVTMMFWYRQQPGQSLTLIATANQGSEATYESGFVIDKFPISRPNLTFSTLTVSNMSPEDSSIYLCSAGTGRKGGANVLTFGAGSRLTVL.

This clonotype was observed a few times. V gene TRBV5-1 combines with J gene TRBJ1-5; possible D gene TRBD1, 5 bases. V gave up 1 base and J gave up 4 bases, with 12 bases separating them. The CDR3 spans 15 residues. Germline lookup yields CDR1 SGHRS and CDR2 YFSETQ. The DNA for the CDR3 is TGCGCCAGCAGCTTGTCGGCAGGGCGTAATCAGCCCCAGCATTTT. Translating gives CASSLSAGRNQPQHF.

The sample holds many counts of this clonotype. The chain links TRBV28 to TRBJ1-5, with TRBD1 matching 7 bases. Per germline, CDR1 MDHEN and CDR2 SYDVKM. CDR3 length: 16 amino acids. Germline trimming cut 4 bases from V and 0 bases from J; bases unmatched to any gene: 6. The CDR3 DNA reads TGTGCCAGCAGTTCCCTCCGACAGGGTAGCAATCAGCCCCAGCATTTT. Translating gives CASSSLRQGSNQPQHF.

This clonotype was recorded a few times. The V gene is TRBV7-2, the J gene TRBJ1-2, with a weak D call TRBD1 (5 bases). Germline V CDR1 and CDR2: SGHTA, FQGNSA. The CDR3 runs 14 residues. V lost 2 bases and J 5 bases, leaving 12 bases between the germline ends. The CDR3 DNA sequence: TGTGCCAGCAGCTTACCAGGGACTGATTATGGCTACACCTTC. The encoded protein is CASSLPGTDYGYTF. Variable domain in full (rest from reference TRBV7-2 and TRBJ1-2): GAGVSQSPSNKVTEKGKDVELRCDPISGHTALYWYRQSLGQGLEFLIYFQGNSAPDKSGLPSDRFSAERTGGSVSTLTIQRTQQEDSAVYLCASSLPGTDYGYTFGSGTRLTVV.

This rearrangement joins TRBV4-1 to TRBJ1-2; D uncertain. Germline loops: CDR1 MGHRA, CDR2 YSYEKL. The V end was cut by 0 bases, the J end by 7 bases, with 15 bases between. This CDR3 has 15 amino acids. The CDR3 DNA reads as TGCGCCAGCAGCCAAGAGCCCAGAGGGTCGAGTGGCTACACCTTC. Protein: CASSQEPRGSSGYTF.

This chain uses TRBV6-2 or TRBV6-3 with TRBJ2-3; possible D gene TRBD2, 6 bases. The ends were cut back, 2 bases at V and 0 bases at J, with 15 bases in the middle. The CDR3 contains 17 residues. Germline CDR1 MNHEY, CDR2 SVGEGT. As DNA, the CDR3 is TGTGCCAGCAGTTACCGTCGATGGGGGGTCAGCACAGATACGCAGTATTTT. This sequence encodes CASSYRRWGVSTDTQYF.